This TCR beta chain comes out of a study of blood T cell repertoires in COVID-19. Repertoires were generated with immunoSEQ multiplex PCR, while TCRdb's copy carries only in-frame clones and drops some. The data hold 200,000 to 300,000 clones, with more than 70% observed a single time. The CDR3 is 17 amino acids. V lost 2 bases to trimming and J lost 3 bases; unmatched junction nucleotides: 10. Looked up from germline, CDR1 is SGHVS and CDR2 is FQNEAQ. The TCR comes from a woman aged 45-60 years with acute or convalescent COVID-19. The chain links TRBV7-8 to TRBJ2-1, with 7 bases lining up with TRBD2. The specimen sequenced was peripheral blood. CDR3 sequence reads: CASSLTGGAWDYNEQFF. As DNA, the CDR3 is TGTGCCAGCAGCTTAACGGGGGGAGCCTGGGACTACAATGAGCAGTTCTTC.